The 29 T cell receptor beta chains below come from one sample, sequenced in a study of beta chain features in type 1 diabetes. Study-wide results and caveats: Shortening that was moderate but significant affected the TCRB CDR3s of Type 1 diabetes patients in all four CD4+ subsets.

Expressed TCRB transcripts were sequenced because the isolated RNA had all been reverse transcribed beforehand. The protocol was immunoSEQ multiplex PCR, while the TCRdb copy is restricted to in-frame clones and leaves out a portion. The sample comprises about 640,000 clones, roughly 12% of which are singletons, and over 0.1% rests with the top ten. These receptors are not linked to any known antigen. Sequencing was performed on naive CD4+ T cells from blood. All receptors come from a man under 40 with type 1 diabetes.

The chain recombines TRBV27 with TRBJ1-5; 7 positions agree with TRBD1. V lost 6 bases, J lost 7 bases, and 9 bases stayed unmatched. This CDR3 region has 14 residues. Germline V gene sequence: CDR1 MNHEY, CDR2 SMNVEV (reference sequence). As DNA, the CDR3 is TGTGCCAGCAGAGGCCAGGGGGGACAGCAGCCCCAGCATTTT. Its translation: CASRGQGGQQPQHF.

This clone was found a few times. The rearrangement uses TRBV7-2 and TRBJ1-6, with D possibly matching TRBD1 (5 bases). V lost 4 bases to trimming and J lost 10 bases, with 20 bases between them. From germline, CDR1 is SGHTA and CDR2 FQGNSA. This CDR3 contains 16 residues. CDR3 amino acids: CASSSDSGTTGSPLHF. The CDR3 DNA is TGTGCCAGCAGCTCTGATAGCGGGACGACTGGATCACCCCTCCACTTT.

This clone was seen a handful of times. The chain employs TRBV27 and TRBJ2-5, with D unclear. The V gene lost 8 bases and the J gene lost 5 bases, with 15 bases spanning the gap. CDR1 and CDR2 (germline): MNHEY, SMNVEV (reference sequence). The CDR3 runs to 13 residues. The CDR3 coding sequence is TGTGCCAGCGGCAGGAACGTTGGGGAGACCCAGTACTTC. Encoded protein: CASGRNVGETQYF.

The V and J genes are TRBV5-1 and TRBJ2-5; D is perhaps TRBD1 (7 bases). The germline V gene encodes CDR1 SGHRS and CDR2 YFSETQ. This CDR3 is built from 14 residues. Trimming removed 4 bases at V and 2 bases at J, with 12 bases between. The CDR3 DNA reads TGCGCCAGCAGCGGAGGGACAGCTCAAGAGACCCAGTACTTC. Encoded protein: CASSGGTAQETQYF.

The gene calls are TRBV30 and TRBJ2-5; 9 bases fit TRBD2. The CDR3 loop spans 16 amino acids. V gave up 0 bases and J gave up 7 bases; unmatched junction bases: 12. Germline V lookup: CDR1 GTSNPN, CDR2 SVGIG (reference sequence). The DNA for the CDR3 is TGTGCCTGGAGTGTTGGGAACGCGGGGGGGCGCGGGACCCAGTACTTC. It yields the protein CAWSVGNAGGRGTQYF.

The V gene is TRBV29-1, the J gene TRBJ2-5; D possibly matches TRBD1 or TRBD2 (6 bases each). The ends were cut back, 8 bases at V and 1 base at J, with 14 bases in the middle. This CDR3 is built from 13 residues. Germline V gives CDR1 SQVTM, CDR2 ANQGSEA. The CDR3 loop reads CSFEGGPQETQYF. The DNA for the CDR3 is TGCAGCTTCGAAGGGGGGCCCCAAGAGACCCAGTACTTC.

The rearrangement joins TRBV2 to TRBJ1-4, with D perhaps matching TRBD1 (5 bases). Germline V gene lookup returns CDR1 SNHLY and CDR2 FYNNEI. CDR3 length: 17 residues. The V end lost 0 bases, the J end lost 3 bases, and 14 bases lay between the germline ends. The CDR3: CASSEARGSQANEKLFF. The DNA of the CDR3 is TGTGCCAGCAGTGAAGCTAGGGGCTCCCAGGCTAATGAAAAACTGTTTTTT.

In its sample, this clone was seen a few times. CDR3 region: CASSLSGQENYGYTF. CDR3 nucleotides: TGTGCCAGCAGCTTATCGGGACAGGAGAACTATGGCTACACCTTC. The V call is TRBV7-2, the J call TRBJ1-2; 8 nucleotides agree with TRBD1. The CDR3 totals 15 residues. CDR1 and CDR2 from the germline V gene are SGHTA and FQGNSA. The ends lost 2 bases at V and 2 bases at J; junction bases unmatched: 4.

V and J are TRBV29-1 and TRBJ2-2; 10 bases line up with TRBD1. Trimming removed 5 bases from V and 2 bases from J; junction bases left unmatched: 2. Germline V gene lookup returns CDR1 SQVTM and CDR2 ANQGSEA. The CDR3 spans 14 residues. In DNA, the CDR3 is TGCAGCGTTTGGACAGGGGGAAACACCGGGGAGCTGTTTTTT. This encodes CSVWTGGNTGELFF.

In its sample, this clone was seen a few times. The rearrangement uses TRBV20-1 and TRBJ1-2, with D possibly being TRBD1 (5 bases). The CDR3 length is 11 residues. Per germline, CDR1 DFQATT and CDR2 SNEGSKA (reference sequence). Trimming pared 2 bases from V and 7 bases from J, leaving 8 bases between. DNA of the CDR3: TGCAGTGCTAGACAGGGAAGTGGCTACACCTTC. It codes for CSARQGSGYTF.

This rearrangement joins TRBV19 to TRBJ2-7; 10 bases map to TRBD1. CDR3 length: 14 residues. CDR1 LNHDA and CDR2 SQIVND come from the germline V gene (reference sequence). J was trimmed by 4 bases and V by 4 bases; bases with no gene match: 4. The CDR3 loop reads CASSTGQGVYEQYF. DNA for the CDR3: TGTGCCAGTAGTACCGGACAGGGGGTTTACGAGCAGTACTTC.

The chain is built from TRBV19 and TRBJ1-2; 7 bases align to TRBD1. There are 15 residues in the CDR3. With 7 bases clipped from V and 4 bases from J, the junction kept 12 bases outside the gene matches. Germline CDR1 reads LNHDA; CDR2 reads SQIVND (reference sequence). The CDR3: CASIPSTGIPYGYTF. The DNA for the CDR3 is TGTGCCAGTATCCCCTCGACAGGGATCCCCTATGGCTACACCTTC.

CDR3 nucleotide sequence: TGCAGCGGCGAAAATTCAGGGGGGACATACAATGAGCAGTTCTTC. It codes for CSGENSGGTYNEQFF. The chain combines TRBV29-1 with TRBJ2-1; D possibly corresponds to TRBD1 (7 bases). CDR1 SQVTM and CDR2 ANQGSEA come from the germline V gene. The CDR3 covers 15 residues. Trimming cost V 7 bases and J 4 bases, with 20 bases left between them.

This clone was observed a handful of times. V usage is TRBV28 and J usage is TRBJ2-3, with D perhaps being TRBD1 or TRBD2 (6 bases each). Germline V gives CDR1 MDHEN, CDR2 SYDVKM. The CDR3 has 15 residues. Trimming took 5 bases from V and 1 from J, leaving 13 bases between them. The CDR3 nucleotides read TGTGCCAGCAGTGTAGGGGGGATAGGCACAGATACGCAGTATTTT. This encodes CASSVGGIGTDTQYF.

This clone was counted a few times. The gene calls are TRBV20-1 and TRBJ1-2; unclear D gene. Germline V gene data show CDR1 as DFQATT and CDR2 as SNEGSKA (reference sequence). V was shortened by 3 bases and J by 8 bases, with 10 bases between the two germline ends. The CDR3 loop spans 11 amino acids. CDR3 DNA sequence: TGCAGTGCTAGTGGGGTGGGCGGCTACACCTTC. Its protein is CSASGVGGYTF.

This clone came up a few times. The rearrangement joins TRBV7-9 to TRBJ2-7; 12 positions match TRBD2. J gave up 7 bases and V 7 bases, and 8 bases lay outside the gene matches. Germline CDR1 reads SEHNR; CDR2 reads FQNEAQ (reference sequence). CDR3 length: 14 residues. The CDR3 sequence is CASTSSGGAREQYF. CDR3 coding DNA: TGTGCCAGCACCTCTAGCGGGGGGGCCAGGGAGCAGTACTTC.

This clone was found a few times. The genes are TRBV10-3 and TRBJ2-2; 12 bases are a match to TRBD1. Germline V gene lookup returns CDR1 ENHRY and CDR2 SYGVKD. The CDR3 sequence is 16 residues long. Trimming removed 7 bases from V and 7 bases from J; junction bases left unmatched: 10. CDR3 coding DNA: TGTGCCATCAACGGACCGGGACAGGGGGCAAGCGGGGAGCTGTTTTTT. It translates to CAINGPGQGASGELFF.

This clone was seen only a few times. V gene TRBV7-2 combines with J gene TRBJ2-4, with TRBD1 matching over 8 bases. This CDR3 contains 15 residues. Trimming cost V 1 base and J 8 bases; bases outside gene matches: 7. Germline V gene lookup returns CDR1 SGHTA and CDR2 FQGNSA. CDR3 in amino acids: CASSLVGQGVDIQYF. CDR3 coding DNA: TGTGCCAGCAGCTTAGTCGGACAGGGAGTAGACATTCAGTACTTC.

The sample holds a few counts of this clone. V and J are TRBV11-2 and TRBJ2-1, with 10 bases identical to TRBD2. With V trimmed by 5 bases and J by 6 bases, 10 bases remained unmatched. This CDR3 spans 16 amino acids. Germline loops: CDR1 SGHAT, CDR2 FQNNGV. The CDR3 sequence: CASSPRGAGGLNEQFF. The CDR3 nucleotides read TGTGCCAGCAGCCCCAGGGGAGCGGGGGGGCTCAATGAGCAGTTCTTC.

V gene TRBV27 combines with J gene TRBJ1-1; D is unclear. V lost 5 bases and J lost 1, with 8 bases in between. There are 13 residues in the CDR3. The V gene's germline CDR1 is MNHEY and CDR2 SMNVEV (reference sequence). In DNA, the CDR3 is TGTGCCAGCAGTCGGAGGACGAACACTGAAGCTTTCTTT. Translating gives CASSRRTNTEAFF.

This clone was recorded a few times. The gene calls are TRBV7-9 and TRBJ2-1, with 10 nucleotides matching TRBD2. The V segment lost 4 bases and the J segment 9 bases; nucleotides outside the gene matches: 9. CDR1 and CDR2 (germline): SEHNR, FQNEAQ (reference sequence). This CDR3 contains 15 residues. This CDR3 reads CASSYGTSARGEQFF. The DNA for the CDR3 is TGTGCCAGCAGCTATGGGACTAGCGCTCGGGGTGAGCAGTTCTTC. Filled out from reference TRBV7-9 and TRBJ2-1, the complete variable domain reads DTGVSQNPRHKITKRGQNVTFRCDPISEHNRLYWYRQTLGQGPEFLTYFQNEAQLEKSRLLSDRFSAERPKGSFSTLEIQRTEQGDSAMYLCASSYGTSARGEQFFGPGTRLTVL.

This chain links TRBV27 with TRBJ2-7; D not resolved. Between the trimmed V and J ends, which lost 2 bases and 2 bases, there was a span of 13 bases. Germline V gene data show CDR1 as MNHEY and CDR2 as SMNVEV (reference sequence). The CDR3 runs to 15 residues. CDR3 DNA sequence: TGTGCCAGCAGTTTAGGGGTCGCGATGCCCTACGAGCAGTACTTC. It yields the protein CASSLGVAMPYEQYF.

CDR3 coding DNA: TGTGCCAGCAGTTCGGACTGGACAACTAATGAAAAACTGTTTTTT. Protein sequence: CASSSDWTTNEKLFF. The J gene is TRBJ1-4, the V gene TRBV7-9; no definite D call. Trimming left V 6 bases short and J 0 bases short, with 11 bases between. This CDR3 has 15 amino acids. Germline V gives CDR1 SEHNR, CDR2 FQNEAQ (reference sequence). Looking up the rest from reference TRBV7-9 and TRBJ1-4 gives the full variable domain: DTGVSQNPRHKITKRGQNVTFRCDPISEHNRLYWYRQTLGQGPEFLTYFQNEAQLEKSRLLSDRFSAERPKGSFSTLEIQRTEQGDSAMYLCASSSDWTTNEKLFFGSGTQLSVL.

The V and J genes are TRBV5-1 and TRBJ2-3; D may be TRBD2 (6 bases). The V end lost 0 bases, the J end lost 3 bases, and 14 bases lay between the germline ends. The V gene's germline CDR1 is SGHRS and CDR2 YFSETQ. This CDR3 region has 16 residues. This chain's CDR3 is CASSLADVGGTDTQYF. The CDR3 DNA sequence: TGCGCCAGCAGCTTGGCCGACGTCGGAGGGACAGATACGCAGTATTTT.

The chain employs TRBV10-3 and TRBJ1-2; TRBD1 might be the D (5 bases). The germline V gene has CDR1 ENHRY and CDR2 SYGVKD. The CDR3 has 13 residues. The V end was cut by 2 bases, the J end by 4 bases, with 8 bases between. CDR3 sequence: CAISEAGPYGYTF. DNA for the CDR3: TGTGCCATCAGTGAGGCAGGGCCCTATGGCTACACCTTC.

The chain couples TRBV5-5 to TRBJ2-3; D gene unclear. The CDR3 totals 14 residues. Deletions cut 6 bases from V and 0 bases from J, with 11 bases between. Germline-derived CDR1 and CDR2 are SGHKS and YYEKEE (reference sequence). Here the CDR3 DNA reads TGTGCCAGCAACCTGGAAGAGAGCACAGATACGCAGTATTTT. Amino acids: CASNLEESTDTQYF.

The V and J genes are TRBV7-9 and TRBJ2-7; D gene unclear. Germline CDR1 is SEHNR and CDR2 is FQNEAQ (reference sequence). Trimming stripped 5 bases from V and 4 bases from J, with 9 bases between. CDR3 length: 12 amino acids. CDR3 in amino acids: CASSPTQYEQYF. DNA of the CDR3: TGTGCCAGCAGCCCTACACAGTACGAGCAGTACTTC. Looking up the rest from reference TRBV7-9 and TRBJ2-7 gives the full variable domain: DTGVSQNPRHKITKRGQNVTFRCDPISEHNRLYWYRQTLGQGPEFLTYFQNEAQLEKSRLLSDRFSAERPKGSFSTLEIQRTEQGDSAMYLCASSPTQYEQYFGPGTRLTVT.

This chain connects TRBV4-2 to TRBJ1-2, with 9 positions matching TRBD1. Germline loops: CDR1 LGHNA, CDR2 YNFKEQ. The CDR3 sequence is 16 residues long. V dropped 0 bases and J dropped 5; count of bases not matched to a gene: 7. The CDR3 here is CASSQDIPGTGYGYTF. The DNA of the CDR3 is TGTGCCAGCAGCCAAGATATTCCCGGGACAGGGTATGGCTACACCTTC.

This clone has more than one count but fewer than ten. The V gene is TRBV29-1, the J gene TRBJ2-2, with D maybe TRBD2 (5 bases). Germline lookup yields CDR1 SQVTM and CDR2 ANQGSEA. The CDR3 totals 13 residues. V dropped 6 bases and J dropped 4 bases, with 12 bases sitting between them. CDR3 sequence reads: CSVRRLLTGELFF. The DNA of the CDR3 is TGCAGCGTCAGGAGGCTCCTCACCGGGGAGCTGTTTTTT.